These 5 T cell receptor beta chains were all obtained from the same sample, sequenced in a study of shared clonotypes between healthy human individuals. Only in-frame clones appear in the TCRdb table, and some are missing; sequencing was by immunoSEQ multiplex PCR. The data show about 2.3 million clones, approximately 93% seen once. Material for sequencing was naive CD4+ T cells from PBMCs. Subset specified: CD45RA+ positively selected. The source is a man between 18 and 29 years old in good health. Some clones in this sample may be carry-over from other donors' samples.

This chain connects TRBV7-2 to TRBJ2-1; TRBD2 matches 8 bases. CDR1 and CDR2 (germline): SGHTA, FQGNSA. The CDR3 sequence is 14 residues long. Trimming removed 3 bases from V and 9 bases from J; junction bases left unmatched: 7. The CDR3 nucleotides read TGTGCCAGCAGCTTTAGGACTAGCATCGGTGAGCAGTTCTTC. Its translation is CASSFRTSIGEQFF.

Comments on this clone: This same CDR3 is encoded by further DNA sequences in the sample. This chain joins TRBV6-5 and TRBJ2-1, with 10 bases lining up with TRBD2. The CDR3 runs to 15 residues. CDR1 is MNHEY, CDR2 SVGAGI, per germline. Trimming at V came to 2 bases and at J to 2 bases, leaving 0 bases not matched to a gene. CDR3 amino acids: CASSYGLAAYNEQFF. CDR3 DNA: TGTGCCAGCAGTTACGGACTAGCGGCCTACAATGAGCAGTTCTTC.

The chain recombines TRBV10-1 with TRBJ2-7; possibly TRBD1 or TRBD2 for D (5 bases each). V was trimmed by 2 bases and J by 6 bases, leaving 17 bases between them. Germline V gene lookup returns CDR1 WNHNN and CDR2 SYGVQD (reference sequence). This CDR3 is built from 15 residues. The DNA of the CDR3 is TGCGCCAGCAGTGAGAACCGGCAGGCTGGGGGCGAGCAGTACTTC. Its protein product is CASSENRQAGGEQYF.

A word on this clone: This same CDR3 is encoded by further DNA sequences in the sample. The rearrangement uses TRBV7-8 and TRBJ2-7; 8 positions agree with TRBD2. CDR1 SGHVS and CDR2 FQNEAQ come from the germline V gene. V was pared by 3 bases and J by 0 bases, with 4 bases of the junction left unmatched. The CDR3 sequence is 15 residues long. The CDR3 DNA reads TGTGCCAGCAGCTTCGGCGCGGGAGGCTCCTACGAGCAGTACTTC. Protein product: CASSFGAGGSYEQYF.

J is TRBJ1-1 and V is TRBV18, with D possibly matching TRBD1 (5 bases). Trimming shortened V by 2 bases and J by 6 bases, and 10 bases separated the two germline ends. This CDR3 has 13 amino acids. Germline V gene lookup returns CDR1 KGHSH and CDR2 LQKENI. CDR3 bases: TGTGCCAGCTCACCAGGGGGGGAATCTGAAGCTTTCTTT. It yields the protein CASSPGGESEAFF. Looking up the rest from reference TRBV18 and TRBJ1-1 gives the full variable domain: NAGVMQNPRHLVRRRGQEARLRCSPMKGHSHVYWYRQLPEEGLKFMVYLQKENIIDESGMPKERFSAEFPKEGPSILRIQQVVRGDSAAYFCASSPGGESEAFFGQGTRLTVV.